The T cell receptor beta chain under discussion was sequenced for a study of T-cell memory formation after mild COVID-19. Study-wide points: Some SARS-CoV-2-responding clones were already detected in memory before infection.

Only a few counts were recorded for this clonotype. The antigen remains undetermined. MiXCR was run by TCRdb on the 5' RACE reads, yielding one entry per CDR3 protein. Here the sample spans some 410,000 distinct CDR3 sequences, 20% to 30% being singletons. The source of this sequence is an adult woman who had mild COVID-19 (a few samples of this study predate the infection). Cell type and time point are not known. The sequencing input was PBMCs or a T cell subset sorted from them (not recorded which).

CDR3 bases: TGTGCCAGCAGTTTTAGCGGGAGGGCCTCCGTGCAGTTCTTC. Protein sequence: CASSFSGRASVQFF. This chain connects TRBV12-3 or TRBV12-4 to TRBJ2-1, with 11 bases lining up with TRBD2. Trimming cost V 3 bases and J 12 bases; bases outside gene matches: 7. This CDR3 has 14 amino acids.